The rows below give T cell receptor beta chains drawn from one sample of a study of T cell responses to AZD1222 COVID-19 vaccine. Produced via immunoSEQ multiplex PCR; TCRdb's table is partial and in-frame only. The sample consists of around 67,000 clones, roughly 80% of them appearing once. The material was peripheral blood, obtained 28 days after the second AZD1222 dose. The receptors here all came from an adult who received the AZD1222 COVID-19 vaccine. The CDR3 runs from the conserved cysteine through the conserved F or W. A D gene is named only where the DNA matches it firmly. Rows give clone size only sometimes, using once, few, many, or a class for an expanded clone.

>TRBJ2-1|14|TRBV15|.|.
CATSSGESYNEQFF
TGTGCCACCAGCAGCGGGGAGTCCTACAATGAGCAGTTCTTC
>TRBJ1-1|12|TRBV3-1/TRBV3-2|.|TRBD1
CASSPEGTVAFF
TGTGCCAGCAGCCCAGAGGGGACAGTCGCTTTCTTT
>TRBJ2-1|16|TRBV5-6|.|TRBD2
CASSLGGGGASNEQFF
TGTGCCAGCAGCTTGGGTGGCGGGGGGGCCTCTAATGAGCAGTTCTTC
>TRBJ2-1|11|TRBV5-1|.|.
CASSGGGEQFF
TGCGCCAGCAGCGGGGGGGGCGAGCAGTTCTTC
>TRBJ1-5|14|TRBV24-1|.|.
CATSPGGFNQPQHF
TGTGCCACCAGCCCAGGAGGGTTCAATCAGCCCCAGCATTTT
>TRBJ1-3|16|TRBV6-6|.|.
CASSSGGGGPGNTIYF
TGTGCCAGCAGTTCCGGGGGGGGAGGGCCTGGAAACACCATATATTTT
>TRBJ1-2|14|TRBV4-1|.|.
CASRRGSTNYGYTF
TGCGCCAGCCGAAGGGGCAGTACTAACTATGGCTACACCTTC
>TRBJ2-1|16|TRBV6-6|once|.
CASTPRRGSSYNEQFF
TGTGCCAGCACCCCCCGTCGGGGGAGCTCCTACAATGAGCAGTTCTTC
>TRBJ1-1|13|TRBV6-5|.|TRBD1
CASRDRGNTEAFF
TGTGCCAGCAGGGACAGGGGGAACACTGAAGCTTTCTTT
>TRBJ1-1|15|TRBV4-2|.|.
CASSHHRQDNTEAFF
TGTGCCAGCAGCCACCACAGACAGGACAACACTGAAGCTTTCTTT
>TRBJ1-1|15|TRBV7-6|.|.
CASSLSVGANTEAFF
TGTGCCAGCAGCTTATCGGTAGGTGCGAACACTGAAGCTTTCTTT
>TRBJ2-3|16|TRBV5-1|.|.
CASSLVLQGLTDTQYF
TGCGCCAGCAGCCTAGTCCTCCAGGGGCTCACAGATACGCAGTATTTT
>TRBJ1-3|19|TRBV4-2|.|.
CASSQPTRAQGPLGNTIYF
TGTGCCAGCAGCCAACCCACCCGGGCCCAGGGTCCCCTTGGAAACACCATATATTTT
>TRBJ1-2|16|TRBV13|.|.
CASRRGLPARNYGYTF
TGTGCCAGCAGACGGGGACTCCCCGCAAGGAACTATGGCTACACCTTC
>TRBJ1-3|15|TRBV4-1|.|.
CASSQDIGRGNTIYF
TGCGCCAGCAGCCAAGATATCGGCAGAGGAAACACCATATATTTT
>TRBJ2-3|15|TRBV28|few|.
CASSLSGLDTDTQYF
TGTGCCAGCAGTTTATCGGGACTTGATACAGATACGCAGTATTTT
>TRBJ1-3|14|TRBV18|.|.
CASSPQGPGNTIYF
TGTGCCAGCTCACCTCAGGGACCTGGAAACACCATATATTTT
>TRBJ1-1|14|TRBV6-5|.|.
CASSPPGRGSLAFF
TGTGCCAGCAGTCCCCCTGGGAGGGGGAGTCTAGCTTTCTTT
>TRBJ1-1|14|TRBV19|.|.
CASSRGGDAHEAFF
TGTGCCAGTAGTAGGGGAGGGGACGCCCATGAAGCTTTCTTT
>TRBJ1-2|15|TRBV11-2|.|TRBD1
CASSLRQGWNYGYTF
TGTGCCAGCAGCCTCAGACAGGGCTGGAACTATGGCTACACCTTC
>TRBJ1-4|13|TRBV29-1|.|TRBD1
CSVERQGGEKLFF
TGCAGCGTTGAACGACAGGGTGGTGAAAAACTGTTTTTT
>TRBJ1-1|14|TRBV2|.|.
CASSLRGSDTEAFF
TGTGCCAGCAGTCTAAGGGGTAGCGACACTGAAGCTTTCTTT
>TRBJ1-3|16|TRBV4-1|.|.
CASSQAWVQSGNTIYF
TGCGCCAGCAGCCAAGCCTGGGTACAGAGTGGAAACACCATATATTTT
>TRBJ1-4|16|TRBV5-8|.|.
CASSLGFGGAHEKLFF
TGTGCCAGCAGCTTGGGATTCGGGGGGGCGCATGAAAAACTGTTTTTT
>TRBJ2-5|12|TRBV11-2|.|.
CASSLFRETQYF
TGTGCCAGCAGCTTATTTAGGGAGACCCAGTACTTC
>TRBJ2-1|15|TRBV7-2|.|.
CASSLAVQLYNEQFF
TGTGCCAGCAGCTTAGCGGTGCAGTTGTACAATGAGCAGTTCTTC
>TRBJ1-1|13|TRBV6-2/TRBV6-3|few|.
CASGRTLNTEAFF
TGTGCCAGCGGCCGGACTCTGAACACTGAAGCTTTCTTT
>TRBJ1-1|13|TRBV18|.|.
CASSPSVNTEAFF
TGTGCCAGCTCACCTTCAGTGAACACTGAAGCTTTCTTT
>TRBJ1-4|14|TRBV19|few|.
CASRRGQPNEKLFF
TGTGCCAGTCGGAGAGGACAGCCGAATGAAAAACTGTTTTTT
>TRBJ1-6|17|TRBV2|.|.
CASSVPKEGSYNSPLHF
TGTGCCAGCAGTGTACCTAAGGAAGGGTCCTATAATTCACCCCTCCACTTT
>TRBJ1-3|14|TRBV30|.|TRBD1
CAWSGGQSGNTIYF
TGTGCCTGGAGTGGGGGACAGTCTGGAAACACCATATATTTT
>TRBJ1-5|14|TRBV2|.|.
CAVVGGSGNQPQHF
TGTGCTGTAGTTGGCGGGTCTGGCAATCAGCCCCAGCATTTT
>TRBJ1-4|15|TRBV3-1/TRBV3-2|.|.
CASSLLRGKGEKLFF
TGTGCCAGCAGCCTCCTAAGGGGAAAGGGTGAAAAACTGTTTTTT
>TRBJ2-7|15|TRBV4-3|.|.
CASSPVWYHRSEQYF
TGCGCCAGCAGCCCCGTCTGGTATCACCGGTCCGAGCAGTACTTC
>TRBJ2-7|14|TRBV9|few|TRBD1
CASSLGQGSGEQYF
TGTGCCAGCAGCTTAGGACAGGGCTCGGGAGAGCAGTACTTC
>TRBJ2-7|14|TRBV6-2/TRBV6-3|once|TRBD2
CASSHSGGLREQYF
TGTGCCAGCAGCCACAGCGGGGGCCTCCGCGAGCAGTACTTC
>TRBJ1-2|15|TRBV18|.|.
CASSPTPGWGDGYTF
TGTGCCAGCTCACCAACGCCCGGGTGGGGAGACGGCTACACCTTC
>TRBJ2-1|15|TRBV6-5|.|.
CASSPLTASYNEQFF
TGTGCCAGCAGTCCCCTGACAGCCTCCTACAATGAGCAGTTCTTC
>TRBJ2-3|18|TRBV18|.|TRBD1
CASSPFIGPGGSTDTQYF
TGTGCCAGCTCCCCATTCATCGGCCCAGGGGGCAGTACAGATACGCAGTATTTT
>TRBJ1-1|15|TRBV11-2|.|TRBD1
CASSPTYFTTGDAFF
TGTGCCAGCAGCCCTACTTATTTCACTACAGGGGACGCTTTCTTT
>TRBJ1-1|11|TRBV28|.|.
CASSPGGEAFF
TGTGCCAGCAGCCCGGGCGGTGAAGCTTTCTTT
>TRBJ2-7|15|TRBV5-6|.|TRBD1
CAVCSGTGSVYEQYF
TGTGCCGTCTGTTCCGGGACAGGTTCCGTCTACGAGCAGTACTTC
>TRBJ2-2|15|TRBV24-1|once|TRBD1
CATSDLRTGTGELFF
TGTGCCACCAGTGATTTGCGGACAGGAACCGGGGAGCTGTTTTTT